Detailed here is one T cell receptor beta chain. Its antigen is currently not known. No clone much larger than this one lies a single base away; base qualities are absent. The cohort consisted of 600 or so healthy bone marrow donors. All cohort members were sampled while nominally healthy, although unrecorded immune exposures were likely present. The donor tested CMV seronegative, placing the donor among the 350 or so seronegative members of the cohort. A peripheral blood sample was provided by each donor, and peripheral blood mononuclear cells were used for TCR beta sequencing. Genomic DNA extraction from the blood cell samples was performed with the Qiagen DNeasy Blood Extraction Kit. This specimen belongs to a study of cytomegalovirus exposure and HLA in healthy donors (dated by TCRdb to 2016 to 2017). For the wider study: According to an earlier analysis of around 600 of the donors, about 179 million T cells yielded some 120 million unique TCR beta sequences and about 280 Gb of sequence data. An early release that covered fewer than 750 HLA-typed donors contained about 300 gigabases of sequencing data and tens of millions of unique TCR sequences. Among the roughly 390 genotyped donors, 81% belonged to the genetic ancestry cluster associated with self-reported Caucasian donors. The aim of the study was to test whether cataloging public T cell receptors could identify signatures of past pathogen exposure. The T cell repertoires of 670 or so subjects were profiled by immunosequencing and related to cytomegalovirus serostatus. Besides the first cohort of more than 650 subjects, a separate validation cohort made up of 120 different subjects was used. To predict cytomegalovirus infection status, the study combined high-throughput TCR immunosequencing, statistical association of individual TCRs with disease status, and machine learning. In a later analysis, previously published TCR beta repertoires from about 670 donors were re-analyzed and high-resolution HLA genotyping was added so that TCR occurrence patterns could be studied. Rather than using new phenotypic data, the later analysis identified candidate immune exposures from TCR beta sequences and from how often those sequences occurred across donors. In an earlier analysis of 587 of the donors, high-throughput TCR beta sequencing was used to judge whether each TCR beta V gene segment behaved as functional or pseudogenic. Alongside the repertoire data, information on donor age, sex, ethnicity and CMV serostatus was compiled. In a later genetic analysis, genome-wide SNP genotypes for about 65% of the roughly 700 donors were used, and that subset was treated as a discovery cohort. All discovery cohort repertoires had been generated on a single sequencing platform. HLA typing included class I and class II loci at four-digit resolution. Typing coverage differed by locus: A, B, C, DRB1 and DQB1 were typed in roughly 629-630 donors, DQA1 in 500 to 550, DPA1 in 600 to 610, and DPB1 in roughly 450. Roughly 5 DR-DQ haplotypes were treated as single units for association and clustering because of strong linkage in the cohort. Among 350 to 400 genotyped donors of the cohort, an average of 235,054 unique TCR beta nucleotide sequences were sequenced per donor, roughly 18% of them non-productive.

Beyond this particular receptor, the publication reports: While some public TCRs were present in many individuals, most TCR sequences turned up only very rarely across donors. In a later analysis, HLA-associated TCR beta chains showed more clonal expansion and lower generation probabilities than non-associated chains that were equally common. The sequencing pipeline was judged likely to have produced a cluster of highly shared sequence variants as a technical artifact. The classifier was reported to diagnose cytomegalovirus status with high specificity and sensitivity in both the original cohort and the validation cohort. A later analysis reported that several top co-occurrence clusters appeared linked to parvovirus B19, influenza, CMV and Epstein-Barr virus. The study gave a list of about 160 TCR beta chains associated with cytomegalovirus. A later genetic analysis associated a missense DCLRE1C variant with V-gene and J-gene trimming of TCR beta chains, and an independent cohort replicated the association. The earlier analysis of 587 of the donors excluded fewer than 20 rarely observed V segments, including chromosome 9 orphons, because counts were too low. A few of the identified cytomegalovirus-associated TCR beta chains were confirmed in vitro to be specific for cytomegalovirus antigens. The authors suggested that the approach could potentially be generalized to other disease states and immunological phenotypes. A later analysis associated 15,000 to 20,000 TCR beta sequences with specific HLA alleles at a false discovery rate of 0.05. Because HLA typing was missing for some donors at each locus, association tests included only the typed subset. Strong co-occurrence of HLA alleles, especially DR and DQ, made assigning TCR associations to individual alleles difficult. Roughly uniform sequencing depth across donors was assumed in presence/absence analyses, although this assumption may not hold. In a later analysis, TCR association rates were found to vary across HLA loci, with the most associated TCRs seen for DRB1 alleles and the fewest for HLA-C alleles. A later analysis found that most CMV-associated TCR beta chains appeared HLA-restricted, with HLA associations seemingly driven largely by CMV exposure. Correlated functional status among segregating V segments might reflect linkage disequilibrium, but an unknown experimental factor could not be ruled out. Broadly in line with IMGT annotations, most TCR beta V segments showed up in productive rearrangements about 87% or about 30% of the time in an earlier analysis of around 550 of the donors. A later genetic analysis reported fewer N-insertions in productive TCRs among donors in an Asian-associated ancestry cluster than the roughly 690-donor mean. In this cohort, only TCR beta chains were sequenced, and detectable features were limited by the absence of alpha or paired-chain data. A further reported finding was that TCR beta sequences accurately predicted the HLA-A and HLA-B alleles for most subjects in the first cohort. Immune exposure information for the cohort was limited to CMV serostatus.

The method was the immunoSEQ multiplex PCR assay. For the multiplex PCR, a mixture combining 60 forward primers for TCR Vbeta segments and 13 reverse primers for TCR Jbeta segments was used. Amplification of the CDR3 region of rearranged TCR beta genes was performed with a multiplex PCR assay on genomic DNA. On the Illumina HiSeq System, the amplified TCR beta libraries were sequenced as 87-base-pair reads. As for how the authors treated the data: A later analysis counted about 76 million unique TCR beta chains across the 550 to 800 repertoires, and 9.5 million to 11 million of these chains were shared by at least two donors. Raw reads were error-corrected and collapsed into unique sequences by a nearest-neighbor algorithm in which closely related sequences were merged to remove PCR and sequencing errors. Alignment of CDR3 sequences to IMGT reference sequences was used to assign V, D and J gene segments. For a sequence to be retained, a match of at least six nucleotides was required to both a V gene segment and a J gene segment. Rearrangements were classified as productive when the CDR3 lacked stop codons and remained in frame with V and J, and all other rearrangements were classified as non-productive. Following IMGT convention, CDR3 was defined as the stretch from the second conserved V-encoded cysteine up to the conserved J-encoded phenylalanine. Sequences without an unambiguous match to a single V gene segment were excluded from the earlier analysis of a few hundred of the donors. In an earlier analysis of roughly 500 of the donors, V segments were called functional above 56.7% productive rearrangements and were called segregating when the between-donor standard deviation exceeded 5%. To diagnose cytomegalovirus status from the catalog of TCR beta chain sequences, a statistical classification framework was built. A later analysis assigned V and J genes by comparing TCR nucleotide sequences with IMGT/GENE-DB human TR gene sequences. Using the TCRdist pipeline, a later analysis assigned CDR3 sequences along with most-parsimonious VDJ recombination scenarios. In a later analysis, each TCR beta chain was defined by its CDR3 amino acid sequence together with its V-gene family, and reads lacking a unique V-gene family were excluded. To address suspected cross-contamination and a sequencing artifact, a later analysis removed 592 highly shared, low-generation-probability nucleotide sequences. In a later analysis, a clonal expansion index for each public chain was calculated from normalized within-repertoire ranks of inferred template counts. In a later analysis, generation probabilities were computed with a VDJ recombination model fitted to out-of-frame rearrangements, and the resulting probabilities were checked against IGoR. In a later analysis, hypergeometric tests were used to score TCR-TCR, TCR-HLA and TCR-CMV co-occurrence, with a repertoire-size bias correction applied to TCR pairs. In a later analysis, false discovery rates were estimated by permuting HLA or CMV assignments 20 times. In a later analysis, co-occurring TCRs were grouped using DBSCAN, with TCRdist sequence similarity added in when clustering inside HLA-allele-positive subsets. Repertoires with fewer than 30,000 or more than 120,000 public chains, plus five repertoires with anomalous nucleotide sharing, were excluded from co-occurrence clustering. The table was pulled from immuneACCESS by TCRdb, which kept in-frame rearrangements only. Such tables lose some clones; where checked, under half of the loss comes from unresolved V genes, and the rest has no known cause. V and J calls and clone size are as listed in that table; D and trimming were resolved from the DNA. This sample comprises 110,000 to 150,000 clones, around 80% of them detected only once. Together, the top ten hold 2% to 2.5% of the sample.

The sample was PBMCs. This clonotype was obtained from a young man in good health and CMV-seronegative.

For the CDR3, the sequence is CASSLRQYNEQFF. Read as DNA, the sequence is TGTGCCAGCAGCTTGCGACAGTACAATGAGCAGTTCTTC. The rearranged chain carries TRBV5-6 and TRBJ2-1; the D gene is possibly TRBD1, with 5 bases matching. The CDR3 sequence holds 13 residues, the cysteine and phenylalanine included. CDR3 DNA only is kept here, 39 bases in frame from base 1. Sequences SGHDT (CDR1) and YYEEEE (CDR2) are obtained from the germline V gene. Trimming at the junction amounts to 1 base on V and 4 bases on J, and the germline ends lie 6 bases apart.